These T cell receptor beta chains were read from a single sample in a study of T cell responses to AZD1222 COVID-19 vaccine. Clones were sequenced by immunoSEQ multiplex PCR, and TCRdb holds only the in-frame ones, with some missing. This table has 75,000 to 95,000 clones, about 88% appearing once. The specimen was peripheral blood, collected on day 0 of AZD1222 vaccination. These receptors were collected from an adult in good health. Each CDR3 is given with its conserved first and last residue. D genes are given only for firm matches. A clone size is listed for some rows: how often the clone was seen (once, few, many), or a class if it is expanded.

d_gene: NA
v_gene: TRBV6-4
j_gene: TRBJ1-4
abundance: medium-sized
CDR3aa: CASRPDRKGEKLFF
CDR3nt: TGTGCCAGCAGGCCGGACCGAAAAGGAGAAAAACTGTTTTTT

d_gene: TRBD1
v_gene: TRBV28
j_gene: TRBJ1-2
abundance: few
CDR3aa: CASRPGGANYGYTF
CDR3nt: TGTGCCAGCAGGCCAGGGGGGGCTAACTATGGCTACACCTTC

d_gene: NA
v_gene: TRBV6-6
j_gene: TRBJ1-3
abundance: NA
CDR3aa: CASSYPSITAGNTIYF
CDR3nt: TGTGCCAGCAGTTACCCCTCTATTACGGCTGGAAACACCATATATTTT

d_gene: NA
v_gene: TRBV15
j_gene: TRBJ2-1
abundance: NA
CDR3aa: CATSRDRGGQFF
CDR3nt: TGTGCCACCAGCAGAGACAGGGGTGGGCAGTTCTTC

d_gene: TRBD2
v_gene: TRBV7-2
j_gene: TRBJ2-7
abundance: NA
CDR3aa: CASSFDGGRYEQYF
CDR3nt: TGTGCCAGCAGCTTCGACGGGGGGAGGTACGAGCAGTACTTC

d_gene: NA
v_gene: TRBV6-4
j_gene: TRBJ1-1
abundance: NA
CDR3aa: CASLIHDGPEAFF
CDR3nt: TGTGCCAGTCTGATTCACGACGGGCCTGAAGCTTTCTTT

d_gene: TRBD2
v_gene: TRBV9
j_gene: TRBJ2-3
abundance: NA
CDR3aa: CASSAGLAGGSTDTQYF
CDR3nt: TGTGCCAGCAGCGCTGGACTAGCGGGGGGCTCCACAGATACGCAGTATTTT

d_gene: TRBD1
v_gene: TRBV19
j_gene: TRBJ2-7
abundance: NA
CDR3aa: CASSITDRGYEQYF
CDR3nt: TGTGCCAGTAGTATAACAGACAGGGGCTACGAGCAGTACTTC

d_gene: NA
v_gene: TRBV7-9
j_gene: TRBJ1-3
abundance: NA
CDR3aa: CASVGTSSGNTIYF
CDR3nt: TGTGCCAGCGTGGGGACAAGCTCTGGAAACACCATATATTTT

d_gene: NA
v_gene: TRBV29-1
j_gene: TRBJ1-2
abundance: NA
CDR3aa: CSVGAGVSNGYTF
CDR3nt: TGCAGCGTTGGGGCCGGGGTATCAAATGGCTACACCTTC

d_gene: TRBD2
v_gene: TRBV7-2
j_gene: TRBJ2-1
abundance: few
CDR3aa: CASGRLAGGKNEQFF
CDR3nt: TGTGCCAGCGGACGACTAGCGGGGGGCAAGAATGAGCAGTTCTTC

d_gene: NA
v_gene: TRBV6-5
j_gene: TRBJ1-1
abundance: NA
CDR3aa: CASRGRLNTEAFF
CDR3nt: TGTGCCAGCAGGGGTCGGTTGAACACTGAAGCTTTCTTT